The 27 T cell receptor beta chains in this list originate from one sample, sequenced in a study of cytotoxic CD8 clonotypes in ibrutinib-treated CLL. Profiled with immunoSEQ multiplex PCR; TCRdb holds only in-frame clones, not every one. The sample includes some 150,000 clones, approximately 77% seen only once; the top ten take 28%. The sample was PBMCs, taken after 12 months of ibrutinib treatment. These receptor sequences come from a human donor with chronic lymphocytic leukemia.

The chain links TRBV7-9 to TRBJ1-1; the D is unclear. CDR1 SEHNR and CDR2 FQNEAQ come from the germline V gene (reference sequence). V was shortened by 2 bases and J by 3 bases, with 10 bases between the two germline ends. The CDR3 extends over 14 amino acids. This chain's CDR3 is CASSLQIGDTEAFF. The DNA of the CDR3 is TGTGCCAGCAGCTTACAGATCGGGGACACTGAAGCTTTCTTT.

This chain joins TRBV27 and TRBJ1-1, with TRBD1 matching 7 bases. The CDR3 consists of 15 residues. Trimming cost V 4 bases and J 7 bases; bases outside gene matches: 12. Looked up from germline, CDR1 is MNHEY and CDR2 is SMNVEV (reference sequence). CDR3 DNA sequence: TGTGCCAGCAGTTCCCCGGGGGGCAGGGGGGGTGAAGCTTTCTTT. Encoded protein: CASSSPGGRGGEAFF.

The rearrangement links TRBV6-6 to TRBJ2-1; 12 bases agree with TRBD2. V lost 6 bases and J lost 7; bases outside the gene matches: 7. In germline, CDR1 is MNHNY, CDR2 SVGAGI (reference sequence). The CDR3 covers 15 residues. The CDR3 sequence: CASRSLTSGGNEQFF. In DNA form, the CDR3 reads TGTGCCAGCAGATCCCTTACTAGCGGGGGGAATGAGCAGTTCTTC.

This chain connects TRBV5-1 to TRBJ1-1; 9 nucleotides line up with TRBD1. There are 16 residues in the CDR3. V shed 0 bases and J 4 bases; nucleotides not matched to a gene: 7. Germline assignment: CDR1 SGHRS and CDR2 YFSETQ. The CDR3 reads CASSLARGQGPTEAFF. Written as DNA, the CDR3 is TGCGCCAGCAGCTTGGCCAGGGGACAGGGTCCCACTGAAGCTTTCTTT.

The table lists this clone with a few counts. The rearrangement joins TRBV5-6 to TRBJ2-7, with D unresolved. This CDR3 has 11 amino acids. Germline V gives CDR1 SGHDT, CDR2 YYEEEE. V gave up 1 base and J gave up 4 bases, with 3 bases separating them. The CDR3 DNA sequence: TGTGCCAGCAGCTTGAGGTACGAGCAGTACTTC. It encodes CASSLRYEQYF.

This clone showed up just once. The chain recombines TRBV6-1 with TRBJ1-1, with TRBD1 matching 9 bases. The CDR3 has 15 amino acids. Germline CDR1 MNHNS, CDR2 SASEGT. V dropped 6 bases and J dropped 2; count of bases not matched to a gene: 7. For the CDR3, the DNA is TGTGCCAGCAGCTTTTGGGACAGGGTTAACACTGAAGCTTTCTTT. Translation gives CASSFWDRVNTEAFF.

The rearrangement joins TRBV7-8 to TRBJ2-1; 11 bases agree with TRBD1. The V gene's germline CDR1 is SGHVS and CDR2 FQNEAQ. Trimming removed 6 bases from V and 6 bases from J; junction bases left unmatched: 7. The CDR3 totals 15 residues. The CDR3 DNA follows: TGTGCCAGCAGGTCCGGGACAGGGGGTAGCAATGAGCAGTTCTTC. Its protein product is CASRSGTGGSNEQFF.

The CDR3 protein is CASKVGTASSYEQYF. For the CDR3, the DNA is TGTGCCAGCAAAGTCGGGACAGCTAGCTCCTACGAGCAGTACTTC. The chain uses TRBV28 and TRBJ2-7; 7 bases agree with TRBD1. The V gene's germline CDR1 is MDHEN and CDR2 SYDVKM. The V and J ends lost 7 bases and 0 bases, in that order; junction bases with no gene match: 9. This CDR3 contains 15 residues.

The chain couples TRBV10-3 to TRBJ2-7, with TRBD1 matching over 7 bases. CDR1 and CDR2 from the germline V gene are ENHRY and SYGVKD. CDR3 size: 14 residues. Trimming cost V 6 bases and J 3 bases; bases outside gene matches: 8. CDR3 sequence reads: CAISRGQRSYEQYF. The CDR3 DNA sequence: TGTGCCATCAGCCGGGGACAGCGAAGCTACGAGCAGTACTTC.

The genes are TRBV5-1 and TRBJ2-7, with D possibly TRBD2 on 5 matching bases. The CDR3 contains 11 residues. The germline V gene encodes CDR1 SGHRS and CDR2 YFSETQ. Between the trimmed V and J ends, which lost 3 bases and 6 bases, there was a span of 7 bases. CDR3: CASSSGSEQYF. DNA for the CDR3: TGCGCCAGCAGCTCGGGGTCCGAGCAGTACTTC.

This clone was seen once. The chain is built from TRBV4-2 and TRBJ2-7, with 11 nucleotides matching TRBD1. With 6 bases clipped from V and 4 bases from J, the junction kept 8 bases outside the gene matches. This CDR3 is 15 amino acids long. Germline CDR1 and CDR2: LGHNA and YNFKEQ. The CDR3 DNA reads as TGTGCCAGCAGAAAACGGGACAGGGGGGGATACGAGCAGTACTTC. The encoded protein is CASRKRDRGGYEQYF.

The chain is built from TRBV18 and TRBJ2-3, with TRBD2 as a possible D gene (5 bases). This CDR3 region has 14 residues. CDR1 KGHSH and CDR2 LQKENI come from the germline V gene. Deletions cut 3 bases from V and 2 bases from J, with 9 bases between. This chain's CDR3 is CASSPRGYTDTQYF. The CDR3 DNA follows: TGTGCCAGCTCACCCCGGGGTTACACAGATACGCAGTATTTT. The variable domain in full, with the rest retrieved from reference TRBV18 and TRBJ2-3, is NAGVMQNPRHLVRRRGQEARLRCSPMKGHSHVYWYRQLPEEGLKFMVYLQKENIIDESGMPKERFSAEFPKEGPSILRIQQVVRGDSAAYFCASSPRGYTDTQYFGPGTRLTVL.

This clone was detected a few times. V usage is TRBV7-8 and J usage is TRBJ2-6; D is tentatively TRBD1 or TRBD2 (6 bases each). The V and J ends lost 7 bases and 0 bases respectively, with 19 bases between them. CDR1 and CDR2 (germline): SGHVS, FQNEAQ. CDR3 length equals 18 residues. CDR3 in amino acids: CASTDARRGLSGANVLTF. The CDR3 nucleotides read TGTGCCAGCACCGATGCACGCAGGGGACTCTCTGGGGCCAACGTCCTGACTTTC.

The chain carries TRBV5-4 and TRBJ1-2, with 8 bases matching TRBD1. V trimming: 0 bases; J trimming: 2 bases; junction bases outside the gene matches: 3. The CDR3 has 15 residues. Per germline, CDR1 SGHNT and CDR2 YYREEE (reference sequence). Written as DNA, the CDR3 is TGTGCCAGCAGCTTGGAACAGGGGGTGAACTATGGCTACACCTTC. Its translation: CASSLEQGVNYGYTF. The variable domain in full, with the rest retrieved from reference TRBV5-4 and TRBJ1-2, is ETGVTQSPTHLIKTRGQQVTLRCSSQSGHNTVSWYQQALGQGPQFIFQYYREEENGRGNFPPRFSGLQFPNYSSELNVNALELDDSALYLCASSLEQGVNYGYTFGSGTRLTVV.

The gene calls are TRBV5-1 and TRBJ2-2; possibly TRBD2 for D (5 bases). Germline CDR1 SGHRS, CDR2 YFSETQ. The CDR3 totals 15 residues. V was clipped by 4 bases and J by 1 base, with 11 bases between them. Here the CDR3 reads CASSPSGVNTGELFF. CDR3 bases: TGCGCCAGCAGCCCGAGCGGAGTGAACACCGGGGAGCTGTTTTTT.

This rearrangement joins TRBV4-3 to TRBJ2-7; 10 positions match TRBD1. This CDR3 is 16 amino acids long. V lost 4 bases, J lost 5 bases, and 11 bases stayed unmatched. CDR1 LGHNA and CDR2 YSLEER come from the germline V gene. CDR3 nucleotide sequence: TGCGCCAGCAGCCCGGGAACCGGGACAGGGGATAACGAGCAGTACTTC. Amino acid sequence: CASSPGTGTGDNEQYF.

V gene TRBV18 combines with J gene TRBJ2-7; TRBD1 aligns across 7 bases. CDR3 length: 15 amino acids. V lost 3 bases and J lost 2; bases outside the gene matches: 7. CDR1 KGHSH and CDR2 LQKENI come from the germline V gene. CDR3 sequence reads: CASSPYSQGTYEQYF. CDR3 DNA sequence: TGTGCCAGCTCACCCTATTCACAGGGGACCTACGAGCAGTACTTC.

This clone was seen just once. The V gene is TRBV6-5, the J gene TRBJ2-7, with 7 bases identical to TRBD1. Per germline, CDR1 MNHEY and CDR2 SVGAGI. V trimming: 6 bases; J trimming: 3 bases; junction bases outside the gene matches: 2. The CDR3 sequence is 12 residues long. The CDR3 region has the DNA TGTGCCAGCAGCCGGGACAGCTACGAGCAGTACTTC. Translation: CASSRDSYEQYF.

The chain employs TRBV6-1 and TRBJ1-4; unclear D gene. This CDR3 spans 14 amino acids. Germline V CDR1 and CDR2: MNHNS, SASEGT. V was trimmed by 6 bases and J by 3 bases, leaving 11 bases between them. CDR3 bases: TGTGCCAGCAGCGGACGAGACCCTAATGAAAAACTGTTTTTT. The encoded protein is CASSGRDPNEKLFF.

The chain combines TRBV6-5 with TRBJ2-1; 11 positions agree with TRBD2. V lost 8 bases to trimming and J lost 4 bases; unmatched junction nucleotides: 7. Germline V gene lookup returns CDR1 MNHEY and CDR2 SVGAGI. The CDR3 has 15 residues. Here the CDR3 DNA reads TGTGCCAGCCAAGCCGGGACTAGCGGATACAATGAGCAGTTCTTC. Amino acid sequence: CASQAGTSGYNEQFF.

Only one count was recorded for this clone. The chain uses TRBV5-4 and TRBJ2-1; a weak D match, TRBD2 (5 bases). Germline values: CDR1 SGHNT, CDR2 YYREEE (reference sequence). The CDR3 covers 13 residues. Trimming took off 2 bases at V and 7 bases at J, with 10 bases between the two ends. The CDR3 bases are TGTGCCAGCAGCTTTAAGAGGGAGAATGAGCAGTTCTTC. Translated: CASSFKRENEQFF.

The chain uses TRBV6-5 and TRBJ2-7; no definite D call. Trimming removed 0 bases at V and 0 bases at J, with 6 bases between. From germline, CDR1 is MNHEY and CDR2 SVGAGI. The CDR3 covers 14 residues. As DNA, the CDR3 is TGTGCCAGCAGTTACTCCGCCAGCTCCTACGAGCAGTACTTC. Its protein product is CASSYSASSYEQYF.

The chain is built from TRBV30 and TRBJ2-3, with D perhaps TRBD2 (5 bases). The CDR3 runs to 13 residues. Germline-derived CDR1 and CDR2 are GTSNPN and SVGIG (reference sequence). V was clipped by 1 base and J by 4 bases, with 9 bases between them. CDR3 residues: CAWSAGTSDTQYF. The CDR3 DNA reads TGTGCCTGGAGTGCGGGAACCTCAGATACGCAGTATTTT.

The rearrangement uses TRBV23-1 and TRBJ1-6, with TRBD1 matching over 8 bases. TRBV23-1 is reported as an ORF; its role is uncertain. This CDR3 is built from 16 residues. The V segment lost 1 base and the J segment 6 bases; nucleotides outside the gene matches: 5. The DNA for the CDR3 is TGCGCCAGCAGTCAATGCTGCGGGACAGGTAATTCACCCCTCCACTTT. Protein sequence: CASSQCCGTGNSPLHF.

In this sample, this clone turned up once. V is TRBV5-1 and J is TRBJ2-7; the D is unclear. This CDR3 has 13 residues. V was trimmed by 0 bases and J by 3 bases, leaving 7 bases between them. Germline V gene data show CDR1 as SGHRS and CDR2 as YFSETQ. CDR3 DNA sequence: TGCGCCAGCAGCTTGGACGTGGTCTACGAGCAGTACTTC. The encoded protein is CASSLDVVYEQYF.

The J gene is TRBJ2-7, the V gene TRBV11-2; no reliable D call. Germline CDR1 SGHAT, CDR2 FQNNGV. The CDR3 is 13 amino acids. Trimming stripped 2 bases from V and 6 bases from J, with 11 bases between. The CDR3 here is CASSLSKGSEQYF. DNA for the CDR3: TGTGCCAGCAGCTTATCCAAGGGCTCCGAGCAGTACTTC.

This sequence joins TRBV19 and TRBJ2-7; 10 bases match TRBD1. Germline assignment: CDR1 LNHDA and CDR2 SQIVND (reference sequence). V lost 6 bases, J lost 5 bases, and 7 bases stayed unmatched. The CDR3 is made up of 14 amino acids. The CDR3 region has the DNA TGTGCCAGTAGAGGGGGACAGGGGCCGAACGAGCAGTACTTC. Translating it yields CASRGGQGPNEQYF.